This T cell receptor beta chain was found in a study of T cell changes during pregnancy in multiple sclerosis. Data came from immunoSEQ multiplex PCR; TCRdb stores just in-frame clones and leaves some out. The sample records approximately 65,000 clones, over 95% being singletons. The sequence was collected from a female donor with multiple sclerosis, enrolled in a pregnancy study. Sequences were derived from CD8+ T cells from peripheral blood mononuclear cells, sampled after pregnancy.

This CDR3 is CASSISQGNSPLHF. The CDR3 DNA reads TGTGCCAGCAGTATTTCCCAGGGGAATTCACCCCTCCACTTT. The V gene is TRBV27, the J gene TRBJ1-6; a weak D match, TRBD1 (6 bases). The V end lost 5 bases, the J end lost 7 bases, and 12 bases lay between the germline ends. The CDR3 sequence is 14 residues long. Germline-derived CDR1 and CDR2 are MNHEY and SMNVEV (reference sequence).